A single sample gave rise to the 2 T cell receptor beta chains below, sequenced in a study of spatial heterogeneity in lung cancer. TCRdb reprocessed the 5' RACE reads via MiXCR and lists one record per CDR3 protein. The sample records about 16,000 distinct CDR3 sequences, 7.5% to 10% being singletons. Time point of the sample: sample taken at primary tumor resection. The authors sequenced whole RNA from tumor, nontumor lung or frozen PBMC without sorting. This material consisted of PBMCs, taken at surgery. The receptors shown here come from a female donor with early-stage non-small cell lung cancer.

This clonotype was seen ten or more times. V and J are TRBV6-5 and TRBJ1-1; weak D call: TRBD1 (5 bases). V lost 2 bases and J lost 5, with 12 bases in between. The CDR3 contains 14 residues. Per germline, CDR1 MNHEY and CDR2 SVGAGI. The CDR3 DNA reads TGTGCCAGCAGTTACACCCCAGGGACGACTGAAGCTTTCTTT. Its translation: CASSYTPGTTEAFF.

V and J are TRBV27 and TRBJ2-7; TRBD2 agrees at 11 bases. The V gene end was trimmed by 5 bases and the J gene end by 6 bases; junction bases not matched to a gene: 9. The CDR3 is made up of 15 amino acids. Germline CDR1 is MNHEY and CDR2 is SMNVEV (reference sequence). This CDR3 is CASSHGTSGGGEQYF. The DNA for the CDR3 is TGTGCCAGCAGTCACGGGACTAGCGGAGGCGGCGAGCAGTACTTC.